The clone carrying this T cell receptor beta chain was observed at least ten times. V shed 7 bases and J shed 1 base, with 8 bases lying between them. The CDR3 loop spans 14 amino acids. Per germline, CDR1 SGHVS and CDR2 FQNEAQ. This sample is part of a study of CD8+CD57+ T cells in acquired aplastic anemia. Overall study context: The DNA of sorted CD4+ and CD8+ cells averaged 3.2 ug.

TCR beta VDJ combinations and CDR3 sequences were profiled from genomic DNA. TCRdb independently ran MiXCR on the reads; one entry per CDR3 protein. The sample lists about 200,000 distinct CDR3 sequences, approximately 35% occurring once. Source material: sorted CD4+, CD8+, or CD8+CD57+ T cells (not recorded which) from PBMCs. This rearrangement joins TRBV7-8 to TRBJ2-6; D uncertain. This TCR was recovered from a human donor in good health, serving as a control. The CDR3 DNA reads TGTGCCAGCAAGCTTTCATCTGGGGCCAACGTCCTGACTTTC. Translating it yields CASKLSSGANVLTF.